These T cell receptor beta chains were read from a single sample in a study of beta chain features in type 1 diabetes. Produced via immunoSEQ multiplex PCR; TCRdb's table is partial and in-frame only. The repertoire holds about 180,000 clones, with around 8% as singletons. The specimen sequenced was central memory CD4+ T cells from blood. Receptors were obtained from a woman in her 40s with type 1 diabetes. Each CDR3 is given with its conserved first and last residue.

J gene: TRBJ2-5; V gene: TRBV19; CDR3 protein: CASSQTGGQETQYF
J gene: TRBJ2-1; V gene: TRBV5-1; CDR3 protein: CASSLTGYNEQFF
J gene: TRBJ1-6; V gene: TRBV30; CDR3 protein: CAWSWQGSNSPLHF
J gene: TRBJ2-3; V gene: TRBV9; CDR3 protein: CASSAGQLNTQYF
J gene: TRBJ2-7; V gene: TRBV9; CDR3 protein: CASSGSGQLTREQYF
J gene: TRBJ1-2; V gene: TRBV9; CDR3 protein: CASSLAGADGYTF
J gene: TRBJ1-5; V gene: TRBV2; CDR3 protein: CASSGQGAGSNQPQHF
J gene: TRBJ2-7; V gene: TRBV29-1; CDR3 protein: CSVSGTSGYEQYF
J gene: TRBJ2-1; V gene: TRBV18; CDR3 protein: CASSPTQGGDEQFF
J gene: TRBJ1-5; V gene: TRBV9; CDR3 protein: CASSVGIGSNQPQHF
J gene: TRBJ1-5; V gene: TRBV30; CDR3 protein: CAWKMGGGSNQPQHF
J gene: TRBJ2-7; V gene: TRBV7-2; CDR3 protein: CASRALDSLTTQQYF
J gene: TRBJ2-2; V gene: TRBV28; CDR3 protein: CASCSPGLAGNTGELFF
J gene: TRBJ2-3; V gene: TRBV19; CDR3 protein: CASSRLAGGSTDTQYF
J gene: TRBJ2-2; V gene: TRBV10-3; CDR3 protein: CAISSTGGAGELFF
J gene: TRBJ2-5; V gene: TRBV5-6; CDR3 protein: CASSRLQETQYF
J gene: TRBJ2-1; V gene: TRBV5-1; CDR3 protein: CASSLGLAGAEELF
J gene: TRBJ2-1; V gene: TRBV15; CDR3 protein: CATSRDLRQGGNEQFF
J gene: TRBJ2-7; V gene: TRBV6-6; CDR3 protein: CASSPPDRGLLEQYF
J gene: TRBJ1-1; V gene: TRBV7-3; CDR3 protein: CASSISPVAEAFF
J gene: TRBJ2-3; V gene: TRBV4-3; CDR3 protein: CASSQDRGTSGVTDTQYF
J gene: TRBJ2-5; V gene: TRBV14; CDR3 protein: CASSQIAGRQETQYF
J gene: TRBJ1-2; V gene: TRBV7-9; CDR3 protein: CASSPLRGGYTF
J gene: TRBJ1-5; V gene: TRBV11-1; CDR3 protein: CASSPTGDSNQPQHF
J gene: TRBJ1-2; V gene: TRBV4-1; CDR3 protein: CASSLLEGQQGGGYTF
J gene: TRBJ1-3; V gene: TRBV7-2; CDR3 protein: CASSSGQGTGNTIYF